A single sample gave rise to the 5 T cell receptor beta chains below, sequenced in a study of tumor-infiltrating lymphocytes in localized non-small cell lung cancer (dated by TCRdb to the early 2020s). Libraries were built with the immunoSEQ multiplex PCR assay. TCRdb limited this immuneACCESS table to in-frame rearrangements with V and J called. A share of clones is missing; checked studies link under half to unresolved V genes, and the rest is unexplained. Across this sample there are 25,000 or so clones, with nearly 70% seen only once. The ten top clones hold about 15% of the sample. The sample comprised lung tumor tissue. The receptor set was obtained from a human donor with non-small cell lung cancer.

The chain links TRBV9 to TRBJ2-7; 7 positions match TRBD2. The ends lost 0 bases at V and 2 bases at J; junction bases unmatched: 5. Germline CDR1 is SGDLS and CDR2 is YYNGEE. CDR3 length: 15 residues. CDR3 nucleotide sequence: TGTGCCAGCAGCGTAGAAGCTAGCGGACCCTACGAGCAGTACTTC. Translating it yields CASSVEASGPYEQYF.

This clone is medium-sized (0.01 to 0.1%). V usage is TRBV28 and J usage is TRBJ1-5, with a possible D match to TRBD1 (5 bases). Germline V gives CDR1 MDHEN, CDR2 SYDVKM. The CDR3 length is 16 residues. The V and J ends lost 1 base and 7 bases respectively, with 17 bases between them. CDR3 amino acids: CASSLSGTEVKQPQHF. DNA for the CDR3: TGTGCCAGCAGTTTATCCGGGACGGAGGTCAAGCAGCCCCAGCATTTT.

The table lists this clone with a few counts. The chain has TRBV27 and TRBJ2-5; D uncertain. The V gene lost 2 bases and the J gene lost 1 base, with 14 bases spanning the gap. CDR1 and CDR2 (germline): MNHEY, SMNVEV (reference sequence). The CDR3 spans 16 residues. CDR3 nucleotides: TGTGCCAGCAGTTTAAGTCTAGGTTCCCCCCAAGAGACCCAGTACTTC. Translation gives CASSLSLGSPQETQYF.

The CDR3 protein is CASSEFGAETQYF. CDR3 sequence (DNA): TGTGCCAGCAGTGAATTCGGGGCGGAGACCCAGTACTTC. The chain carries TRBV6-1 and TRBJ2-5, with D possibly being TRBD1 or TRBD2 (5 bases each). CDR1 and CDR2 from the germline V gene are MNHNS and SASEGT. The CDR3 is made up of 13 amino acids. V dropped 2 bases and J dropped 5 bases, with 9 bases sitting between them.

This clone has just one count. This sequence joins TRBV6-5 and TRBJ1-2; D is unresolved. Germline values: CDR1 MNHEY, CDR2 SVGAGI. The germline V and J ends were trimmed by 4 bases and 4 bases, with 19 bases remaining between them. CDR3 length: 16 residues. The CDR3 DNA reads as TGTGCCAGCAGTTTGGGAGGGTTTCCCGCCATCTATGGCTACACCTTC. Amino acid sequence: CASSLGGFPAIYGYTF.